The T cell receptor (beta chain) described here comes from a study of CD8 T cells in Susac syndrome. To note about this clonotype: Its antigen is not known.

All included Susac syndrome patients satisfied recently defined diagnostic criteria for definite or probable disease. Bulk CD8+ and CD4+ cells came from magnetic negative isolation; CD8+ TEMRA by FACS. The germline V gene encodes CDR1 LGHNA and CDR2 YNFKEQ. Trimming took 8 bases from V and 0 from J, leaving 13 bases between them. The CDR3 is 15 amino acids. General study findings and limits: The study conceded that relatively few individuals underwent its TCR sequencing and HLA analysis.

A quantity of about 0.5 to 1 ug RNA underwent reverse transcription using random hexamers. The amplification used immunoSEQ multiplex PCR on TCR beta CDR3; it spanned 54 Vbeta and 13 Jbeta. MiXCR, run by TCRdb on the immunoSEQ multiplex PCR reads, gives a single entry per CDR3 protein. The sample contains some 150,000 distinct CDR3 sequences, 90% to 95% of which appear only once. Material for sequencing was CD4+ T cells from PBMCs. The receptor comes from a human donor with Susac syndrome. The chain combines TRBV4-2 with TRBJ2-2; D is ambiguous. The CDR3 sequence is CASSEAFANTGELFF. The CDR3 DNA sequence: TGTGCCAGCTCAGAGGCTTTCGCGAACACCGGGGAGCTGTTTTTT.